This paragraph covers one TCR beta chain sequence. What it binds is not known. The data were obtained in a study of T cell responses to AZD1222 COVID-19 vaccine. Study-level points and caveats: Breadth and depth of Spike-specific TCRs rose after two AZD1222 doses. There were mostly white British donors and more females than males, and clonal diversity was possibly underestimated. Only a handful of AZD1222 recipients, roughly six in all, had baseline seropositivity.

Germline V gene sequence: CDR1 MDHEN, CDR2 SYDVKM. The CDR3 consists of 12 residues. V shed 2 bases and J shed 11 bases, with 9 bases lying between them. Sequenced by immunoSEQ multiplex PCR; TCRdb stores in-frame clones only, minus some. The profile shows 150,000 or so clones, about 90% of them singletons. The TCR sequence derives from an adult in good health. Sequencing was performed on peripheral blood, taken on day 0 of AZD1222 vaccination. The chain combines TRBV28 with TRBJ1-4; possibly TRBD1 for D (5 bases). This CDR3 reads CASSLKGRKLFF. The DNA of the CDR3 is TGTGCCAGCAGTTTAAAGGGGAGGAAACTGTTTTTT.